Listed below are T cell receptor beta chains from one sample, sequenced in a study of blood T cell repertoires in COVID-19. Clones were sequenced by immunoSEQ multiplex PCR, and TCRdb holds only the in-frame ones, with some missing. The sample comprises around 200,000 clones, 80% to 90% of which are singletons, and around 0.88% rests with the top ten. The sample comprised peripheral blood. The receptor set was obtained from a woman aged 18-29 years who had recovered from COVID-19. Both conserved end residues are part of each CDR3. A D gene is named only where the DNA matches it firmly. Clone size is stated in some rows and not others, as once, few, many or a class when expanded.

V	J	D	size	CDR3	DNA
TRBV2	TRBJ1-5	TRBD1	NA	CASSDRTGRNQPQHF	TGTGCCAGCTCAGATAGGACAGGACGCAATCAGCCCCAGCATTTT
TRBV6-5	TRBJ1-5	NA	few	CASSWRSNQPQHF	TGTGCCAGCAGTTGGAGAAGCAATCAGCCCCAGCATTTT
TRBV2	TRBJ1-5	NA	NA	CASSEGADNQPQHF	TGTGCCAGCAGTGAAGGGGCAGACAATCAGCCCCAGCATTTT
TRBV6-2/TRBV6-3	TRBJ1-1	TRBD1	NA	CASSSDRDNTEAFF	TGTGCCAGCAGCTCGGACAGGGATAACACTGAAGCTTTCTTT
TRBV6-2/TRBV6-3	TRBJ1-5	TRBD1	NA	CASSNAGDRVQPQHF	TGTGCCAGCAGCAACGCCGGGGACAGGGTTCAGCCCCAGCATTTT
TRBV11-3	TRBJ1-1	NA	NA	CASSQDSLGGTEAFF	TGTGCCAGCAGCCAGGACAGTCTTGGAGGCACTGAAGCTTTCTTT
TRBV5-1	TRBJ2-7	TRBD1	NA	CASSPGQQIYEQYF	TGCGCCAGCAGCCCGGGACAGCAAATCTACGAGCAGTACTTC
TRBV13	TRBJ2-3	TRBD2	NA	CASSFAGGGTDTQYF	TGTGCCAGCAGCTTCGCGGGAGGCGGCACAGATACGCAGTATTTT
TRBV10-3	TRBJ1-1	NA	NA	CAIRELALNTEAFF	TGTGCCATCAGGGAGTTGGCCTTGAACACTGAAGCTTTCTTT
TRBV4-1	TRBJ2-2	NA	many	CASSQALGGGLTGELFF	TGCGCCAGCAGCCAAGCCCTGGGGGGGGGCCTAACCGGGGAGCTGTTTTTT
TRBV5-1	TRBJ1-3	NA	NA	CASSLDRSGNTIYF	TGCGCCAGCAGCTTAGACAGATCTGGAAACACCATATATTTT
TRBV2	TRBJ2-3	NA	NA	CASSEVGGSGNPTDTQYF	TGTGCCAGCAGTGAAGTCGGGGGCAGCGGGAACCCCACAGATACGCAGTATTTT
TRBV7-6	TRBJ2-7	TRBD1	NA	CASSSGQGSIEQYF	TGTGCCAGCAGCTCTGGACAGGGAAGTATCGAGCAGTACTTC
TRBV5-1	TRBJ1-6	TRBD1	few	CASSLGSGGKLNSPLHF	TGCGCCAGCAGCTTGGGTTCAGGGGGCAAGTTGAATTCACCCCTCCACTTT
TRBV19	TRBJ1-1	NA	NA	CASSKEGFTLNTEAFF	TGTGCCAGTAGTAAGGAGGGTTTTACCTTGAACACTGAAGCTTTCTTT
TRBV24-1	TRBJ1-4	TRBD1	NA	CATSKGGLTNEKLFF	TGTGCCACCAGTAAAGGGGGCCTGACTAATGAAAAACTGTTTTTT
TRBV7-8	TRBJ1-1	NA	once	CASSRVSMNTEAFF	TGTGCCAGTTCCAGGGTTTCTATGAACACTGAAGCTTTCTTT
TRBV25-1	TRBJ1-6	NA	NA	CASSSGPTTPLHF	TGTGCCAGCAGTAGCGGACCGACTACACCCCTCCACTTT
TRBV12-3/TRBV12-4	TRBJ1-3	NA	NA	CASSHSGNTIYF	TGTGCCAGCAGTCACTCTGGAAACACCATATATTTT
TRBV11-3	TRBJ2-1	TRBD1	NA	CASSFPGQYNEQFF	TGTGCCAGCAGCTTCCCGGGACAGTACAATGAGCAGTTCTTC
TRBV10-3	TRBJ1-2	NA	NA	CAISEDRTYYGYTF	TGTGCCATCAGTGAGGACAGGACGTATTATGGCTACACCTTC
TRBV6-2/TRBV6-3	TRBJ1-2	NA	NA	CASSYSQGNYGYTF	TGTGCCAGCAGTTACTCTCAGGGTAACTATGGCTACACCTTC
TRBV9	TRBJ2-1	TRBD1	NA	CASSTQTGGSYNEQFF	TGTGCCAGCAGCACCCAAACAGGGGGCTCCTACAATGAGCAGTTCTTC
TRBV5-1	TRBJ2-7	TRBD2	NA	CASSSTWTSASYEQYF	TGCGCCAGCAGCTCAACCTGGACTAGCGCATCCTACGAGCAGTACTTC
TRBV7-3	TRBJ2-3	NA	NA	CASSLRRLTDTQYF	TGTGCCAGCAGCTTAAGGAGACTCACAGATACGCAGTATTTT
TRBV30	TRBJ2-1	NA	NA	CAWTESSYNEQFF	TGTGCCTGGACGGAGAGCTCCTACAATGAGCAGTTCTTC
TRBV5-4	TRBJ1-2	TRBD1	NA	CASSLLFVGTGGYGYTF	TGTGCCAGCAGCCTCCTCTTTGTGGGGACAGGGGGCTATGGCTACACCTTC
TRBV6-6	TRBJ1-5	NA	NA	CASSSTRVGGGQPQHF	TGTGCCAGCAGTTCAACACGCGTGGGCGGGGGTCAGCCCCAGCATTTT
TRBV19	TRBJ1-6	NA	NA	CASSSISTAYNSPLHF	TGTGCCAGTAGTTCAATTTCGACAGCATATAATTCACCCCTCCACTTT